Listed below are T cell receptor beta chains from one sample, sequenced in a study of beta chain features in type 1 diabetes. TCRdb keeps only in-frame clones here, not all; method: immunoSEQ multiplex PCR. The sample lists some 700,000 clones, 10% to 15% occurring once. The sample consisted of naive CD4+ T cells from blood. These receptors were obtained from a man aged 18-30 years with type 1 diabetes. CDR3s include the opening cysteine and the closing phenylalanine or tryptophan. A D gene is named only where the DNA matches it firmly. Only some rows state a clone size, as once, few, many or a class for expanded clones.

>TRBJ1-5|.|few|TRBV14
CASSPYNQPQHF
TGTGCCAGCAGTCCCTACAATCAGCCCCAGCATTTT
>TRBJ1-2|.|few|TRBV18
CASSPPSGTQKTF
TGTGCCAGCTCACCACCTTCCGGAACCCAAAAAACCTTC
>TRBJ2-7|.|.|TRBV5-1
CASSSLPGHAAGSYEQYF
TGCGCCAGCAGCTCACTACCCGGACATGCTGCCGGGTCCTACGAGCAGTACTTC
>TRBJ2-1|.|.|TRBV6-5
CASSRQRDEQFF
TGTGCCAGCAGCCGACAGAGGGATGAGCAGTTCTTC
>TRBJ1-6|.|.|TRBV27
CASRLQTGYNSPLHF
TGTGCCAGCAGATTACAGACAGGCTATAATTCACCCCTCCACTTT
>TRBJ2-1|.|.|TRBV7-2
CASSLSSSSYNEQFF
TGTGCCAGCAGCTTATCATCGAGCTCCTACAATGAGCAGTTCTTC
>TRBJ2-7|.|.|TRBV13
CASSLSQYEQYF
TGTGCCAGCAGCTTGTCCCAATACGAGCAGTACTTC
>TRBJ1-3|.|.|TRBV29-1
CSVEDYGLGNTIYF
TGCAGCGTTGAAGATTACGGTCTAGGAAACACCATATATTTT
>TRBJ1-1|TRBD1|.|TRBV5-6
CASSSGQDEAFF
TGTGCCAGCAGCTCCGGACAGGATGAAGCTTTCTTT
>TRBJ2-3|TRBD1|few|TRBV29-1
CSAEGQGFADTQYF
TGCAGCGCTGAGGGACAGGGCTTTGCAGATACGCAGTATTTT